The 30 T cell receptor beta chains listed next were all sequenced from one sample in a study of regulatory T cells in long-lasting Graves disease. Libraries of TCR beta came from iRepertoire HTBI primers plus Arm-PCR of CDR3 regions. One entry per CDR3 protein, called by TCRdb with MiXCR from the multiplex PCR reads. The sample lists approximately 400,000 distinct CDR3 sequences, around 22% occurring once. Time point denoted: persistent/refractory GD, antithyroid drugs over 5 years with positive TRAb. Preparation of the TCR library used RNA extracted from PBMCs. Sequenced here: peripheral blood mononuclear cells (PBMCs), sampled when the disease was refractory, from a patient treated with antithyroid drugs. The source is a female donor with Graves disease.

This clonotype was counted ten times or more. The V and J genes are TRBV18 and TRBJ2-7; D unresolved. This CDR3 has 13 amino acids. Germline CDR1 KGHSH, CDR2 LQKENI. Deletions cut 3 bases from V and 3 bases from J, with 9 bases between. In nucleotides, the CDR3 is TGTGCCAGCTCACCGGACGCCAACTACGAGCAGTACTTC. It is translated as CASSPDANYEQYF.

The table lists this clonotype with many counts. The gene calls are TRBV2 and TRBJ1-5, with TRBD1 matching over 9 bases. Germline assignment: CDR1 SNHLY and CDR2 FYNNEI. The CDR3 totals 14 residues. Trimming took 6 bases from V and 4 from J; bases not matched to a gene: 4. Here the CDR3 DNA reads TGTGCCAGCAGAGACAGGGGGAGAAATCAGCCCCAGCATTTT. Encoded protein: CASRDRGRNQPQHF. Using reference TRBV2 and TRBJ1-5 for the parts outside the CDR3, the full variable domain is EPEVTQTPSHQVTQMGQEVILRCVPISNHLYFYWYRQILGQKVEFLVSFYNNEISEKSEIFDDQFSVERPDGSNFTLKIRSTKLEDSAMYFCASRDRGRNQPQHFGDGTRLSIL.

This chain links TRBV9 with TRBJ1-1; no definite D call. V gave up 3 bases and J gave up 3 bases, with 12 bases separating them. Germline CDR1 SGDLS, CDR2 YYNGEE. This CDR3 region has 14 residues. DNA for the CDR3: TGTGCCAGCAGCGCGGACGGCGGGGACACTGAAGCTTTCTTT. It is translated as CASSADGGDTEAFF.

In its sample, this clonotype was seen many times. This chain uses TRBV11-2 with TRBJ2-7; 7 nucleotides match TRBD1. This CDR3 has 16 amino acids. With 10 bases clipped from V and 2 bases from J, the junction kept 17 bases outside the gene matches. Germline CDR1 is SGHAT and CDR2 is FQNNGV. The CDR3 sequence is CATRSRQGPSPYEQYF. CDR3 in DNA: TGTGCCACCAGATCCCGACAGGGTCCATCACCCTACGAGCAGTACTTC.

This clonotype was seen a few times. The chain has TRBV11-2 and TRBJ2-6, with D unclear. CDR3 size: 16 residues. The V gene lost 8 bases and the J gene lost 2 bases, with 16 bases spanning the gap. Per the germline V gene, CDR1 is SGHAT and CDR2 is FQNNGV. The CDR3 reads CASVSTEQTGANVLTF. As DNA, the CDR3 is TGTGCCAGCGTGAGTACGGAGCAGACTGGGGCCAACGTCCTGACTTTC.

The rearrangement uses TRBV11-2 and TRBJ1-3, with TRBD1 as a possible D gene (5 bases). Trimming left V 5 bases short and J 3 bases short, with 20 bases between. The length of the CDR3 is 17 residues. Germline V gene sequence: CDR1 SGHAT, CDR2 FQNNGV. CDR3 DNA sequence: TGTGCCAGCAGCGAACGAACGGGGGGGATGGGTGGAAACACCATATATTTT. It codes for CASSERTGGMGGNTIYF.

This clonotype was seen ten or more times. This chain uses TRBV6-1 with TRBJ2-5; D is ambiguous. Trimming took 6 bases from V and 1 from J, leaving 12 bases between them. This CDR3 contains 14 residues. Germline V gene sequence: CDR1 MNHNS, CDR2 SASEGT. The chain's CDR3 is CASSHRVPQETQYF. The CDR3 DNA reads as TGTGCCAGCAGCCACCGGGTTCCCCAAGAGACCCAGTACTTC.

The rearrangement uses TRBV30 and TRBJ1-6; 7 nucleotides align to TRBD1. CDR3 size: 13 residues. The ends lost 5 bases at V and 10 bases at J; junction bases unmatched: 8. Germline V gene lookup returns CDR1 GTSNPN and CDR2 SVGIG (reference sequence). The CDR3 DNA sequence: TGTGCCTGGGGTCGGGACAGCAAGTCACCCCTCCACTTT. The encoded protein is CAWGRDSKSPLHF.

This clonotype occurred once. One end of the junction is discordant with germline, which a read error may explain. The V gene is TRBV7-6, the J gene TRBJ2-7; D may match TRBD1 or TRBD2 (5 bases each). CDR1 and CDR2 (germline): SGHVS, FNYEAQ. The CDR3 totals 14 residues. The CDR3 here is CASNLAHRSYEQYF. The CDR3 DNA follows: TGTGCCAGCAACTTAGCGCACAGGTCCTACGAGCAGTACTTC.

The V and J genes are TRBV7-2 and TRBJ1-2; perhaps TRBD1 as D (6 bases). This CDR3 has 16 residues. The germline CDR1 and CDR2 sequences are SGHTA and FQGNSA. V was pared by 6 bases and J by 4 bases, with 21 bases between. This CDR3 is CASSRAPRGLPYGYTF. As DNA, the CDR3 is TGTGCCAGCAGTAGAGCCCCCAGGGGACTCCCCTATGGCTACACCTTC.

The chain employs TRBV29-1 and TRBJ2-7; 7 positions agree with TRBD1. Germline V gene data show CDR1 as SQVTM and CDR2 as ANQGSEA. The CDR3 has 15 amino acids. V was pared by 0 bases and J by 4 bases, with 9 bases of the junction left unmatched. The CDR3 loop is CSVEDRDRTGYEQYF. CDR3 in DNA: TGCAGCGTTGAAGATCGGGACAGAACAGGTTACGAGCAGTACTTC.

The chain is built from TRBV6-2 or TRBV6-3 and TRBJ2-5; D unclear. The V and J ends lost 4 bases and 1 base respectively, with 16 bases between them. The CDR3 length is 16 residues. From germline, CDR1 is MNHEY and CDR2 SVGEGT. CDR3 bases: TGTGCCAGCAGTTTGTTTAATGGCAGAGCCCAAGAGACCCAGTACTTC. Translation: CASSLFNGRAQETQYF.

The chain combines TRBV6-2 or TRBV6-3 with TRBJ1-1; D remains unclear. The CDR3 totals 16 residues. The V end lost 10 bases, the J end lost 2 bases, and 23 bases lay between the germline ends. Germline V gene lookup returns CDR1 MNHEY and CDR2 SVGEGT. The CDR3 nucleotides are TGTGCCACACAAAAGGCTTCTGGACGTCTTAACACTGAAGCTTTCTTT. As protein: CATQKASGRLNTEAFF.

This clonotype was counted a few times. The gene calls are TRBV14 and TRBJ1-2; 7 nucleotides line up with TRBD1. The trim removed 1 base at V and 7 bases at J, leaving 6 bases unmatched. This CDR3 comprises 14 residues. Germline CDR1 and CDR2: SGHDN and FVKESK. The CDR3 DNA reads TGTGCCAGCAGCCAAGCCGGGGGACAGACTGGCTACACCTTC. As protein: CASSQAGGQTGYTF. The full variable domain, its missing parts supplied by reference TRBV14 and TRBJ1-2, is EAGVTQFPSHSVIEKGQTVTLRCDPISGHDNLYWYRRVMGKEIKFLLHFVKESKQDESGMPNNRFLAERTGGTYSTLKVQPAELEDSGVYFCASSQAGGQTGYTFGSGTRLTVV.

A few counts support this clonotype. The chain is built from TRBV5-1 and TRBJ2-3, with TRBD1 identical over 7 bases. This CDR3 has 15 amino acids. Germline-derived CDR1 and CDR2 are SGHRS and YFSETQ. The J segment lost 2 bases and the V segment lost 3 bases, leaving 6 bases of the junction unmatched. CDR3 protein: CASSSGQRNTDTQYF. The CDR3 coding sequence is TGCGCCAGCAGCTCGGGACAGAGAAACACAGATACGCAGTATTTT.

This clonotype was seen repeatedly, ten times or more. V is TRBV6-2 or TRBV6-3 and J is TRBJ2-7, with D unresolved. V was cut by 0 bases and J by 1 base, with 7 bases left in between. CDR1 is MNHEY and CDR2 is SVGEGT in the germline V gene. The CDR3 spans 14 residues. The DNA of the CDR3 is TGTGCCAGCAGTTACTCGGGTGGTTCCTACGAGCAGTACTTC. As protein: CASSYSGGSYEQYF.

This clonotype was counted at least ten times. The J gene is TRBJ2-2, the V gene TRBV12-3 or TRBV12-4, with TRBD2 as a possible D gene (6 bases). V was clipped by 6 bases and J by 4 bases, with 21 bases between them. The CDR3 has 17 amino acids. Here the CDR3 DNA reads TGTGCCAGCAGCCAGGACGTAGCGGATTTACTCACCGGGGAGCTGTTTTTT. It encodes CASSQDVADLLTGELFF.

The chain combines TRBV29-1 with TRBJ1-4; 8 nucleotides line up with TRBD1. This CDR3 spans 12 amino acids. The junction had 2 bases not matched to a gene; V was cut back by 4 bases and J by 7 bases. Germline V gene lookup returns CDR1 SQVTM and CDR2 ANQGSEA. CDR3 residues: CSVVDRAEKLFF. The CDR3 nucleotides are TGCAGCGTTGTGGACAGGGCTGAAAAACTGTTTTTT.

This clonotype was recorded at least ten times. V gene TRBV5-1 combines with J gene TRBJ1-1, with D possibly being TRBD1 (6 bases). The V and J ends lost 5 bases and 7 bases respectively, with 18 bases between them. CDR1 is SGHRS, CDR2 YFSETQ, per germline. The CDR3 has 14 amino acids. The CDR3 region is CASRSEVRGLEAFF. CDR3 coding DNA: TGCGCCAGCAGAAGCGAAGTTCGGGGGCTTGAAGCTTTCTTT.

This clonotype has a count of ten or more. Germline is not matched at one junction end, which may reflect a read error. V gene TRBV12-3 or TRBV12-4 combines with J gene TRBJ2-5, with TRBD2 as a possible D gene (6 bases). This CDR3 comprises 17 residues. CDR3 in amino acids: CASSPSGTSNPQEAQYF. The CDR3 DNA is TGTGCCAGCAGTCCTTCCGGGACTTCAAACCCTCAAGAGGCCCAGTACTTC.

This clonotype was seen more than once but under ten times. The chain recombines TRBV28 with TRBJ2-5; the D gene is possibly TRBD2 (5 bases). Germline CDR1 reads MDHEN; CDR2 reads SYDVKM. V lost 4 bases and J 4 bases, leaving 19 bases between the germline ends. The CDR3 has 16 residues. The CDR3 DNA sequence: TGTGCCAGCAGTTCTGAACTAGTTAGGATGGGAGAGACCCAGTACTTC. Protein product: CASSSELVRMGETQYF.

Many counts were recorded for this clonotype. The rearrangement links TRBV6-2 or TRBV6-3 to TRBJ1-5, with a tentative D call TRBD1 (6 bases). The CDR3 extends over 14 amino acids. Trimming cost V 6 bases and J 0 bases, with 9 bases left between them. The germline CDR1 and CDR2 sequences are MNHEY and SVGEGT. CDR3 region: CASRQGYSNQPQHF. The CDR3 nucleotides are TGTGCCAGCAGACAGGGCTATAGCAATCAGCCCCAGCATTTT.

This clonotype was counted at least ten times. The chain employs TRBV2 and TRBJ1-2, with TRBD1 identical over 7 bases. This CDR3 contains 14 residues. With V trimmed by 5 bases and J by 5 bases, 8 bases remained unmatched. Germline V CDR1 and CDR2: SNHLY, FYNNEI. The CDR3 coding sequence is TGTGCCAGCAGTTATACGACAGGGAATTATGGCTACACCTTC. It encodes CASSYTTGNYGYTF.

V and J are TRBV7-2 and TRBJ2-7, with TRBD2 matching over 14 bases. With V trimmed by 3 bases and J by 6 bases, 7 bases remained unmatched. The CDR3 is made up of 16 amino acids. Germline assignment: CDR1 SGHTA and CDR2 FQGNSA. CDR3 protein: CASSLGGLAGGSEQYF. The CDR3 nucleotides read TGTGCCAGCAGCTTGGGAGGACTAGCGGGAGGAAGCGAGCAGTACTTC. Full variable domain (outside the CDR3, taken from reference TRBV7-2 and TRBJ2-7): GAGVSQSPSNKVTEKGKDVELRCDPISGHTALYWYRQSLGQGLEFLIYFQGNSAPDKSGLPSDRFSAERTGGSVSTLTIQRTQQEDSAVYLCASSLGGLAGGSEQYFGPGTRLTVT.

This clonotype was found a few times. This chain uses TRBV24-1 with TRBJ2-7, with TRBD2 identical over 8 bases. There are 13 residues in the CDR3. V lost 12 bases, J lost 5 bases, and 11 bases stayed unmatched. Looked up from germline, CDR1 is KGHDR and CDR2 is SFDVKD. The CDR3 nucleotides read TGTGCCCCCGGCCGGGGACTAGTCGACGAGCAGTACTTC. Its protein is CAPGRGLVDEQYF.

In DNA, the CDR3 is TGTGCCAGCAGCTCCACCCGCCATACAGATACGCAGTATTTT. Its translation is CASSSTRHTDTQYF. The chain combines TRBV11-2 with TRBJ2-3; D unclear. The CDR3 is 14 residues long. Looked up from germline, CDR1 is SGHAT and CDR2 is FQNNGV. V shed 4 bases and J shed 3 bases, with 11 bases lying between them.

This clonotype was seen ten or more times. The chain carries TRBV28 and TRBJ2-7, with 7 bases aligning to TRBD2. The ends lost 3 bases at V and 6 bases at J; junction bases unmatched: 8. The CDR3 length is 14 residues. The germline V gene encodes CDR1 MDHEN and CDR2 SYDVKM. The chain's CDR3 is CASSLAGDLGEQYF. DNA for the CDR3: TGTGCCAGCAGTTTGGCGGGAGATCTTGGCGAGCAGTACTTC.

In its sample, this clonotype was seen many times. As DNA, the CDR3 is TGTGCCAGCAGAATCCGGGACTCCGTCTACGAGCAGTACTTC. Protein: CASRIRDSVYEQYF. The chain recombines TRBV27 with TRBJ2-7, with D possibly matching TRBD2 (6 bases). The CDR3 contains 14 residues. Trimming shortened V by 6 bases and J by 3 bases, and 15 bases separated the two germline ends. From germline, CDR1 is MNHEY and CDR2 SMNVEV (reference sequence).

This clonotype was counted a few times. This chain links TRBV11-2 with TRBJ1-3, with D unclear. V dropped 5 bases and J dropped 4 bases, with 12 bases sitting between them. This CDR3 is 14 amino acids long. Germline V gene lookup returns CDR1 SGHAT and CDR2 FQNNGV. DNA of the CDR3: TGTGCCAGCAGCCCAACGATCTCGGGAAACACCATATATTTT. It yields the protein CASSPTISGNTIYF.

V usage is TRBV3-1 and J usage is TRBJ2-7; D gene unclear. V was shortened by 0 bases and J by 3 bases, with 3 bases between the two germline ends. The CDR3 contains 12 residues. The V gene's germline CDR1 is LGHDT and CDR2 YNNKEL (reference sequence). The CDR3 sequence: CASSQDDYEQYF. DNA of the CDR3: TGTGCCAGCAGCCAAGACGACTACGAGCAGTACTTC.